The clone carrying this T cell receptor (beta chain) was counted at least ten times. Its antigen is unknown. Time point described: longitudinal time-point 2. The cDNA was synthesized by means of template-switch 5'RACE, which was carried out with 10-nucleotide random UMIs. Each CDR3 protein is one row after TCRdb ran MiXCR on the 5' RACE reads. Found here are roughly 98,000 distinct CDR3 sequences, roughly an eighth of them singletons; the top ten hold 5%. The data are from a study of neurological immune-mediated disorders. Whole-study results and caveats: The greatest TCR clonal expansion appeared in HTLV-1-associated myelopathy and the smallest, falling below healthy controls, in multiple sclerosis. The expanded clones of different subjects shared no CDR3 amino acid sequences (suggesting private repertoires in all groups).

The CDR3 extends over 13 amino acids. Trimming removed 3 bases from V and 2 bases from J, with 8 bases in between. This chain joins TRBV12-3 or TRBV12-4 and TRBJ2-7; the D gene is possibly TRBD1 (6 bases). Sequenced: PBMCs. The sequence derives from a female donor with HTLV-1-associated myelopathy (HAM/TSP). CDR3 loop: CASSFGTPYEQYF. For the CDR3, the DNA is TGTGCCAGCAGTTTTGGGACACCCTACGAGCAGTACTTC.